Following are 22 T cell receptor beta chains from one sample sequenced in a study of T cell changes during pregnancy in multiple sclerosis. Some clones are missing from TCRdb's copy, which holds only in-frame ones; the method was immunoSEQ multiplex PCR. The sample holds under 70,000 clones, 90% to 95% seen once. The source material was peripheral blood, sampled after pregnancy. The receptor set was obtained from a female donor in good health, enrolled as a control in a pregnancy study.

The genes are TRBV30 and TRBJ2-1; D is possibly TRBD1 (6 bases). This CDR3 contains 15 residues. From germline, CDR1 is GTSNPN and CDR2 SVGIG (reference sequence). Between the trimmed V and J ends, which lost 2 bases and 0 bases, there was a span of 11 bases. In DNA, the CDR3 is TGTGCCTGGAGTTCCGGACAGAGCTCCTACAATGAGCAGTTCTTC. Its translation is CAWSSGQSSYNEQFF.

This clone was recorded only once. The genes are TRBV6-4 and TRBJ2-2; TRBD2 might be the D (5 bases). Per germline, CDR1 MRHNA and CDR2 SNTAGT. Deletions cut 4 bases from V and 3 bases from J, with 9 bases between. There are 14 residues in the CDR3. CDR3 protein: CASSASGDTGELFF. The CDR3 nucleotides are TGTGCCAGCAGTGCGTCCGGGGACACCGGGGAGCTGTTTTTT.

This clone was observed once. The chain joins TRBV7-9 to TRBJ1-6; D ambiguous. V lost 5 bases and J lost 7, with 6 bases in between. Germline V gene sequence: CDR1 SEHNR, CDR2 FQNEAQ (reference sequence). This CDR3 region has 12 residues. DNA for the CDR3: TGTGCCAGCAGCGCCCGGAATTCACCCCTCCACTTT. As protein: CASSARNSPLHF. Filled out from reference TRBV7-9 and TRBJ1-6, the complete variable domain reads DTGVSQNPRHKITKRGQNVTFRCDPISEHNRLYWYRQTLGQGPEFLTYFQNEAQLEKSRLLSDRFSAERPKGSFSTLEIQRTEQGDSAMYLCASSARNSPLHFGNGTRLTVT.

There are a few counts of this clone. The chain joins TRBV6-5 to TRBJ1-6; D is perhaps TRBD1 (5 bases). Germline V gene data show CDR1 as MNHEY and CDR2 as SVGAGI. Trimming took 8 bases from V and 7 from J, leaving 15 bases between them. This CDR3 is 14 amino acids long. The CDR3 here is CASSRQGTNSPLHF. The CDR3 DNA reads TGTGCCAGCTCCCGGCAGGGAACCAATTCACCCCTCCACTTT.

V is TRBV30 and J is TRBJ1-2; tentative D call: TRBD1 (5 bases). V lost 8 bases, J lost 1 base, and 8 bases lay in between. Germline loops: CDR1 GTSNPN, CDR2 SVGIG (reference sequence). The CDR3 runs 11 residues. CDR3 in amino acids: CATTVNYGYTF. The CDR3 region has the DNA TGTGCCACGACAGTTAACTATGGCTACACCTTC.

This chain joins TRBV7-3 and TRBJ1-2; 7 positions agree with TRBD1. Germline lookup yields CDR1 SGHTA and CDR2 FQGTGA. V lost 3 bases and J lost 3; bases outside the gene matches: 4. The CDR3 contains 14 residues. The CDR3 sequence is CASSLQGEDYGYTF. The CDR3 DNA sequence: TGTGCCAGCAGCTTGCAGGGGGAGGACTATGGCTACACCTTC.

This CDR3 reads CASSEDREGVYGYTF. In DNA, the CDR3 is TGTGCCAGCAGTGAGGACAGGGAAGGGGTTTACGGCTACACCTTC. The chain links TRBV9 to TRBJ1-2; 8 bases are shared with TRBD1. Germline trimming cut 5 bases from V and 8 bases from J; bases unmatched to any gene: 14. Germline V gives CDR1 SGDLS, CDR2 YYNGEE. The CDR3 sequence is 15 residues long.

The V and J genes are TRBV7-2 and TRBJ2-7; 9 nucleotides line up with TRBD2. CDR3 size: 14 residues. Trimming at V came to 5 bases and at J to 3 bases, leaving 5 bases not matched to a gene. Germline CDR1 reads SGHTA; CDR2 reads FQGNSA. In DNA form, the CDR3 reads TGTGCCAGCAGCGCCTCTAGCGGGGTCTACGAGCAGTACTTC. Translation: CASSASSGVYEQYF. Based on the CDR3 plus reference TRBV7-2 and TRBJ2-7, the full variable domain is GAGVSQSPSNKVTEKGKDVELRCDPISGHTALYWYRQSLGQGLEFLIYFQGNSAPDKSGLPSDRFSAERTGGSVSTLTIQRTQQEDSAVYLCASSASSGVYEQYFGPGTRLTVT.

The rearrangement links TRBV5-5 to TRBJ2-7; D is perhaps TRBD2 (7 bases). The germline V gene has CDR1 SGHKS and CDR2 YYEKEE (reference sequence). Trimming left V 0 bases short and J 4 bases short, with 17 bases between. CDR3 length: 16 residues. The CDR3 protein is CASSLGQGRGIYEQYF. The CDR3 nucleotides are TGTGCCAGCAGCTTGGGTCAGGGGAGGGGTATTTACGAGCAGTACTTC.

The CDR3 here is CASSPPWRGSLTDNYGYTF. The CDR3 DNA reads as TGTGCCAGCAGCCCCCCGTGGAGGGGTTCCCTAACGGACAACTATGGCTACACCTTC. The V call is TRBV7-9, the J call TRBJ1-2; D possibly corresponds to TRBD1 (5 bases). Germline CDR1 and CDR2: SEHNR and FQNEAQ (reference sequence). The CDR3 totals 19 residues. The ends were cut back, 5 bases at V and 2 bases at J, with 27 bases in the middle.

The rearrangement joins TRBV4-3 to TRBJ1-2, with D unresolved. The CDR3 has 13 residues. The V end was cut by 1 base, the J end by 4 bases, with 7 bases between. The germline V gene has CDR1 LGHNA and CDR2 YSLEER. The CDR3 DNA is TGCGCCAGCAGCCAAGTTACCAGCTATGGCTACACCTTC. Its translation is CASSQVTSYGYTF.

The chain couples TRBV30 to TRBJ1-6, with D unclear. This CDR3 contains 14 residues. Trimming cost V 2 bases and J 8 bases, with 13 bases left between them. Germline V gives CDR1 GTSNPN, CDR2 SVGIG (reference sequence). CDR3 DNA: TGTGCCTGGAGTTATTTTAACGGGTATTCACCCCTCCACTTT. It codes for CAWSYFNGYSPLHF. Filled out from reference TRBV30 and TRBJ1-6, the complete variable domain reads SQTIHQWPATLVQPVGSPLSLECTVEGTSNPNLYWYRQAAGRGLQLLFYSVGIGQISSEVPQNLSASRPQDRQFILSSKKLLLSDSGFYLCAWSYFNGYSPLHFGNGTRLTVT.

The J gene is TRBJ2-7, the V gene TRBV29-1; TRBD1 agrees at 7 bases. The CDR3 sequence is 14 residues long. The germline gives CDR1 SQVTM, CDR2 ANQGSEA. Trimming at V came to 5 bases and at J to 0 bases, leaving 7 bases not matched to a gene. As DNA, the CDR3 is TGCAGCGTTATCCGACAGGGCGACTCCTACGAGCAGTACTTC. It specifies CSVIRQGDSYEQYF.

V is TRBV4-3 and J is TRBJ2-3; 11 positions agree with TRBD2. Trimming at V came to 3 bases and at J to 0 bases, leaving 14 bases not matched to a gene. Germline CDR1 and CDR2: LGHNA and YSLEER. The CDR3 runs 20 residues. CDR3: CASSQKVASGGYYSTDTQYF. CDR3 DNA sequence: TGCGCCAGCAGCCAGAAGGTCGCTAGCGGGGGGTACTACAGCACAGATACGCAGTATTTT.

The chain's CDR3 is CASINSPATEAFF. CDR3 sequence (DNA): TGTGCCAGCATTAACAGCCCCGCGACGGAAGCTTTCTTT. V and J are TRBV28 and TRBJ1-1, with unresolved D. The germline V gene has CDR1 MDHEN and CDR2 SYDVKM. V was pared by 7 bases and J by 8 bases, with 17 bases between. This CDR3 is built from 13 residues. The full variable domain, with the rest looked up from reference TRBV28 and TRBJ1-1, is DVKVTQSSRYLVKRTGEKVFLECVQDMDHENMFWYRQDPGLGLRLIYFSYDVKMKEKGDIPEGYSVSREKKERFSLILESASTNQTSMYLCASINSPATEAFFGQGTRLTVV.

A few counts support this clone. Here the CDR3 DNA reads TGTGCCAGCAGCTTAGATAGACGCCGGGGGAGTGGCTACACCTTC. Its protein product is CASSLDRRRGSGYTF. V gene TRBV11-2 combines with J gene TRBJ1-2; D may be TRBD1 (5 bases). Trimming shortened V by 0 bases and J by 7 bases, and 15 bases separated the two germline ends. Germline assignment: CDR1 SGHAT and CDR2 FQNNGV. The CDR3 totals 15 residues. The whole variable domain, remainder taken from reference TRBV11-2 and TRBJ1-2, is EAGVAQSPRYKIIEKRQSVAFWCNPISGHATLYWYQQILGQGPKLLIQFQNNGVVDDSQLPKDRFSAERLKGVDSTLKIQPAKLEDSAVYLCASSLDRRRGSGYTFGSGTRLTVV.

The chain is built from TRBV7-6 and TRBJ1-1; no clear D gene. Germline-derived CDR1 and CDR2 are SGHVS and FNYEAQ. This CDR3 contains 14 residues. V dropped 2 bases and J dropped 4 bases, with 11 bases sitting between them. Here the CDR3 reads CASSLRSPGTEAFF. CDR3 coding DNA: TGTGCCAGCAGCTTACGTTCCCCGGGCACTGAAGCTTTCTTT.

The genes are TRBV5-8 and TRBJ1-2; no clear D gene. This CDR3 contains 13 residues. V was pared by 1 base and J by 3 bases, with 7 bases between. Germline V gene lookup returns CDR1 SGHTS and CDR2 YDEGEE. The CDR3 DNA reads TGTGCCAGCAGCTTGCAGGCATACTATGGCTACACCTTC. Protein sequence: CASSLQAYYGYTF. Based on the CDR3 plus reference TRBV5-8 and TRBJ1-2, the full variable domain is EAGVTQSPTHLIKTRGQQATLRCSPISGHTSVYWYQQALGLGLQFLLWYDEGEERNRGNFPPRFSGRQFPNYSSELNVNALELEDSALYLCASSLQAYYGYTFGSGTRLTVV.

This clone was found once. The rearrangement joins TRBV19 to TRBJ1-1, with a possible D match to TRBD1 (6 bases). V was pared by 2 bases and J by 8 bases, with 15 bases between. The CDR3 covers 14 residues. Germline-derived CDR1 and CDR2 are LNHDA and SQIVND (reference sequence). The CDR3 DNA reads as TGTGCCAGTAGTATAAGTTCAACCGGGACAGAAGCTTTCTTT. It translates to CASSISSTGTEAFF.

This chain links TRBV19 with TRBJ1-2; no clear D. Deletions cut 8 bases from V and 1 base from J, with 11 bases between. The germline V gene has CDR1 LNHDA and CDR2 SQIVND (reference sequence). The CDR3 runs 13 residues. The CDR3 here is CASVGVGNYGYTF. The CDR3, as DNA: TGTGCCAGTGTCGGGGTGGGTAACTATGGCTACACCTTC.

This sequence joins TRBV11-3 and TRBJ2-5; TRBD1 agrees at 7 bases. The V segment lost 2 bases and the J segment 0 bases; nucleotides outside the gene matches: 15. This CDR3 contains 19 residues. Germline assignment: CDR1 SGHNT and CDR2 YENEEA. Here the CDR3 DNA reads TGTGCCAGCAGCTTACTGACAGGGTTCATGGGGCCAAACCAAGAGACCCAGTACTTC. As protein: CASSLLTGFMGPNQETQYF.

The chain is built from TRBV11-2 and TRBJ1-4; 8 bases line up with TRBD1. Germline V gives CDR1 SGHAT, CDR2 FQNNGV. The CDR3 loop spans 16 amino acids. The V and J ends lost 1 base and 4 bases, in that order; junction bases with no gene match: 5. For the CDR3, the DNA is TGTGCCAGCAGCTTAGGCACAGGGGGGAATAATGAAAAACTGTTTTTT. It specifies CASSLGTGGNNEKLFF.